One sample yielded the 13 T cell receptor beta chains listed below, sequenced in a study of CD8+CD57+ T cells in acquired aplastic anemia. The TCR beta profiling, which covered VDJ combination and CDR3 sequence, was carried out using genomic DNA as the template. MiXCR, applied by TCRdb to the reads, yields one record per CDR3 protein. The sample lists about 160,000 distinct CDR3 sequences; roughly 48% were seen once. By flow cytometry, patients selected for sequencing had shown an expansion of CD8+CD57+ cells. Sequenced material: sorted CD4+, CD8+, or CD8+CD57+ T cells (not recorded which) from PBMCs. These TCRs come from a human donor with aplastic anemia.

The chain employs TRBV15 and TRBJ2-5; 8 nucleotides align to TRBD1. The CDR3 totals 17 residues. Germline-derived CDR1 and CDR2 are LNHNV and YYDKDF (reference sequence). Trimming removed 5 bases from V and 5 bases from J; junction bases left unmatched: 16. CDR3 residues: CATSRPTQGAGGETQYF. CDR3 nucleotide sequence: TGTGCCACCAGCCGACCTACTCAGGGGGCGGGTGGTGAGACCCAGTACTTC.

The table lists this clonotype with many counts. The chain couples TRBV2 to TRBJ2-7; 9 bases map to TRBD1. Germline values: CDR1 SNHLY, CDR2 FYNNEI. The length of the CDR3 is 14 residues. The J segment lost 4 bases and the V segment lost 7 bases, leaving 8 bases of the junction unmatched. The CDR3 DNA sequence: TGTGCCAGCAAAGAACAGGGGGCAGTTTACGAGCAGTACTTC. Translating gives CASKEQGAVYEQYF.

This clonotype was found many times. The rearrangement uses TRBV24-1 and TRBJ2-3; 9 bases match TRBD2. With 4 bases clipped from V and 1 base from J, the junction kept 2 bases outside the gene matches. Germline assignment: CDR1 KGHDR and CDR2 SFDVKD. The CDR3 sequence is 15 residues long. The CDR3 nucleotides read TGTGCCACCAGTGAAAGGACTAGCGGCACAGATACGCAGTATTTT. Its translation is CATSERTSGTDTQYF.

The rearrangement links TRBV24-1 to TRBJ1-1; TRBD1 agrees at 12 bases. The CDR3 spans 16 residues. V was clipped by 0 bases and J by 5 bases; unmatched bases: 3. Per the germline V gene, CDR1 is KGHDR and CDR2 is SFDVKD. The CDR3 spells CATSDLGDRGLTEAFF. In DNA, the CDR3 is TGTGCCACCAGTGATTTGGGGGACAGGGGGCTAACTGAAGCTTTCTTT.

CDR3: CASSVGTGGTGYTF. The CDR3 coding sequence is TGTGCCAGCAGCGTAGGGACAGGGGGTACGGGCTACACCTTC. The chain couples TRBV9 to TRBJ1-2; TRBD1 matches at 10 bases. Germline CDR1 SGDLS, CDR2 YYNGEE. CDR3 length equals 14 residues. Trimming removed 0 bases from V and 8 bases from J; junction bases left unmatched: 4.

This clonotype has at least ten counts. DNA for the CDR3: TGTGCCAGCCAGGGGACTTTTAGCTCCTACGAGCAGTACTTC. Amino acids: CASQGTFSSYEQYF. This chain uses TRBV6-1 with TRBJ2-7; the D gene could be TRBD1 or TRBD2 (6 bases each). The CDR3 length is 14 residues. CDR1 is MNHNS, CDR2 SASEGT, per germline. Deletions cut 8 bases from V and 0 bases from J, with 14 bases between.

The chain couples TRBV24-1 to TRBJ2-3; D call uncertain. V lost 9 bases to trimming and J lost 0 bases, with 15 bases between them. Germline-derived CDR1 and CDR2 are KGHDR and SFDVKD. This CDR3 contains 15 residues. CDR3 region: CATEGSHSSTDTQYF. The CDR3 DNA reads as TGTGCCACCGAAGGCTCCCATTCTAGCACAGATACGCAGTATTTT.

This rearrangement joins TRBV6-1 to TRBJ1-2; maybe TRBD1 (5 bases). CDR1 is MNHNS, CDR2 SASEGT, per germline. V lost 7 bases, J lost 2 bases, and 8 bases lay in between. This CDR3 is 12 amino acids long. CDR3 sequence reads: CASISGNYGYTF. For the CDR3, the DNA is TGTGCCAGCATCTCAGGGAACTATGGCTACACCTTC.

The rearrangement uses TRBV20-1 and TRBJ1-2, with D maybe TRBD1 (5 bases). Germline CDR1 reads DFQATT; CDR2 reads SNEGSKA (reference sequence). V dropped 1 base and J dropped 6 bases, with 9 bases sitting between them. This CDR3 region has 12 residues. The CDR3 region has the DNA TGCAGTGCTAGAGCCGGGGGGAATGGCTACACCTTC. This encodes CSARAGGNGYTF.

The chain is built from TRBV6-1 and TRBJ2-7, with D perhaps given as TRBD1 or TRBD2 (6 bases each). Germline-derived CDR1 and CDR2 are MNHNS and SASEGT. Trimming left V 6 bases short and J 6 bases short, with 12 bases between. CDR3 length: 12 amino acids. The CDR3 sequence: CASSTGTREQYF. CDR3 DNA: TGTGCCAGCAGCACAGGGACTCGCGAGCAGTACTTC.

The chain couples TRBV24-1 to TRBJ2-1, with D possibly being TRBD1 (6 bases). Germline CDR1 KGHDR, CDR2 SFDVKD. The CDR3 runs to 14 residues. The ends were cut back, 3 bases at V and 5 bases at J, with 10 bases in the middle. CDR3 DNA sequence: TGTGCCACCAGTGATCCCGGACAGCACAATGAGCAGTTCTTC. Residues: CATSDPGQHNEQFF.

CDR3 coding DNA: TGTGCCAGCAGCTCCGTTAGCGGGAGGGCAGATACGCAGTATTTT. As protein: CASSSVSGRADTQYF. This sequence joins TRBV5-5 and TRBJ2-3, with 11 bases matching TRBD2. Germline trimming cut 3 bases from V and 4 bases from J; bases unmatched to any gene: 4. CDR1 and CDR2 (germline): SGHKS, YYEKEE (reference sequence). The CDR3 extends over 15 amino acids.

There are a few counts of this clonotype. The V gene is TRBV7-9, the J gene TRBJ2-1; possibly TRBD1 for D (6 bases). Germline loops: CDR1 SEHNR, CDR2 FQNEAQ (reference sequence). This CDR3 has 12 amino acids. Trimming cost V 7 bases and J 6 bases, with 10 bases left between them. The CDR3 DNA reads as TGTGCCAGCATTACAGGGTCCAATGAGCAGTTCTTC. Amino acids: CASITGSNEQFF.